Below are 28 T cell receptor beta chains sequenced from a single sample in a study of blood T cell repertoires in COVID-19. The protocol was immunoSEQ multiplex PCR, while the TCRdb copy is restricted to in-frame clones and leaves out a portion. The table shows 100,000 to 150,000 clones, with 75% to 90% occurring only once. The sample consisted of peripheral blood. These receptors were obtained from a man in his 70s with acute or convalescent COVID-19.

J is TRBJ1-5 and V is TRBV14; no clear D. V was shortened by 4 bases and J by 2 bases, with 6 bases between the two germline ends. This CDR3 has 13 amino acids. Per the germline V gene, CDR1 is SGHDN and CDR2 is FVKESK. CDR3 sequence (DNA): TGTGCCAGCAGCCCTAACGGCAATCAGCCCCAGCATTTT. Its translation is CASSPNGNQPQHF.

The V call is TRBV28, the J call TRBJ2-7; 11 bases are a match to TRBD2. Germline loops: CDR1 MDHEN, CDR2 SYDVKM. The junction had 7 bases not matched to a gene; V was cut back by 6 bases and J by 0 bases. CDR3 length: 16 amino acids. The CDR3 spells CASRHPSGGLSYEQYF. CDR3 in DNA: TGTGCCAGCAGGCACCCTAGCGGGGGGCTCTCCTACGAGCAGTACTTC.

V and J are TRBV11-2 and TRBJ1-3; 9 bases match TRBD1. Germline V gene lookup returns CDR1 SGHAT and CDR2 FQNNGV. V trimming: 6 bases; J trimming: 8 bases; junction bases outside the gene matches: 8. This CDR3 region has 14 residues. Here the CDR3 DNA reads TGTGCCAGCAGATCTACAGGGGGCACGGACACCATATATTTT. It codes for CASRSTGGTDTIYF.

In this sample, this clone is medium-sized. The CDR3 region is CASSEDSYGYTF. In nucleotides, the CDR3 is TGTGCCAGCAGTGAGGACAGCTATGGCTACACCTTC. The chain recombines TRBV2 with TRBJ1-2; possibly TRBD1 for D (6 bases). Germline-derived CDR1 and CDR2 are SNHLY and FYNNEI. V was clipped by 3 bases and J by 4 bases, with 6 bases between them. The CDR3 runs 12 residues. The full variable domain, with the rest looked up from reference TRBV2 and TRBJ1-2, is EPEVTQTPSHQVTQMGQEVILRCVPISNHLYFYWYRQILGQKVEFLVSFYNNEISEKSEIFDDQFSVERPDGSNFTLKIRSTKLEDSAMYFCASSEDSYGYTFGSGTRLTVV.

The chain recombines TRBV7-2 with TRBJ2-3; TRBD2 matches 11 bases. CDR3 length: 18 residues. Unmatched junction bases numbered 15, after V lost 6 bases and J lost 4 bases. Germline CDR1 and CDR2: SGHTA and FQGNSA. The CDR3 sequence: CASSLAFLLAGVSDTQYF. CDR3 DNA sequence: TGTGCCAGCAGTCTCGCATTCCTACTAGCGGGGGTCTCAGATACGCAGTATTTT.

This chain joins TRBV5-5 and TRBJ1-6, with 8 bases matching TRBD1. From germline, CDR1 is SGHKS and CDR2 YYEKEE (reference sequence). The CDR3 loop spans 17 amino acids. V shed 4 bases, J shed 3 bases, and the junction held 9 bases outside the gene matches. CDR3 region: CASSPQTGASYNSPLHF. CDR3 nucleotides: TGTGCCAGCAGCCCTCAGACAGGGGCGAGCTATAATTCACCCCTCCACTTT.

The V call is TRBV27, the J call TRBJ1-1; D perhaps matches TRBD1 (5 bases). Trimming stripped 8 bases from V and 0 bases from J, with 16 bases between. Looked up from germline, CDR1 is MNHEY and CDR2 is SMNVEV (reference sequence). The CDR3 totals 15 residues. CDR3 residues: CASDCGADMNTEAFF. CDR3 nucleotides: TGTGCCAGCGACTGCGGGGCGGATATGAACACTGAAGCTTTCTTT.

The CDR3, as DNA: TGTGCCAGCAGCCCCGGGGCTCGGGGGGGCCGAGGTGAGCAGTTCTTC. The encoded protein is CASSPGARGGRGEQFF. The chain employs TRBV7-2 and TRBJ2-1, with 8 bases identical to TRBD2. The junction had 15 bases not matched to a gene; V was cut back by 5 bases and J by 9 bases. This CDR3 region has 16 residues. The germline V gene encodes CDR1 SGHTA and CDR2 FQGNSA.

V gene TRBV6-1 combines with J gene TRBJ2-7, with TRBD1 as a possible D gene (5 bases). The germline gives CDR1 MNHNS, CDR2 SASEGT. Trimming took off 3 bases at V and 0 bases at J, with 12 bases between the two ends. This CDR3 region has 15 residues. The CDR3: CASSEIGALSYEQYF. The CDR3 region has the DNA TGTGCCAGCAGTGAGATAGGGGCCCTCTCCTACGAGCAGTACTTC.

This chain joins TRBV3-1 (or the pseudogene TRBV3-2) and TRBJ1-1; no reliable D call. Per germline, CDR1 LGHDT and CDR2 YNNKEL (reference sequence). The CDR3 has 13 amino acids. The V end was cut by 3 bases, the J end by 4 bases, with 9 bases between. The CDR3 loop reads CASSQGLGTEAFF. In nucleotides, the CDR3 is TGTGCCAGCAGCCAGGGCCTGGGCACTGAAGCTTTCTTT.

The chain links TRBV5-8 to TRBJ2-3; 7 bases map to TRBD2. The ends lost 3 bases at V and 9 bases at J; junction bases unmatched: 4. The CDR3 sequence is 12 residues long. Germline CDR1 reads SGHTS; CDR2 reads YDEGEE. CDR3 amino acids: CASSWGGRTQYF. CDR3 coding DNA: TGTGCCAGCAGCTGGGGGGGGAGGACGCAGTATTTT. The full variable domain, its missing parts supplied by reference TRBV5-8 and TRBJ2-3, is EAGVTQSPTHLIKTRGQQATLRCSPISGHTSVYWYQQALGLGLQFLLWYDEGEERNRGNFPPRFSGRQFPNYSSELNVNALELEDSALYLCASSWGGRTQYFGPGTRLTVL.

This clone was counted between two and nine times. The J gene is TRBJ1-1, the V gene TRBV2; D might be TRBD1 (5 bases). From germline, CDR1 is SNHLY and CDR2 FYNNEI. The V and J ends lost 5 bases and 4 bases respectively, with 11 bases between them. This CDR3 contains 13 residues. In nucleotides, the CDR3 is TGTGCCAGCAGTCGGCAGGGCACCACTGAAGCTTTCTTT. Translating it yields CASSRQGTTEAFF. Drawing the rest from reference TRBV2 and TRBJ1-1, the complete variable domain is EPEVTQTPSHQVTQMGQEVILRCVPISNHLYFYWYRQILGQKVEFLVSFYNNEISEKSEIFDDQFSVERPDGSNFTLKIRSTKLEDSAMYFCASSRQGTTEAFFGQGTRLTVV.

The chain couples TRBV2 to TRBJ2-1; 9 bases match TRBD1. The V and J ends lost 8 bases and 8 bases, in that order; junction bases with no gene match: 13. CDR1 is SNHLY and CDR2 is FYNNEI in the germline V gene. CDR3 length: 15 residues. The CDR3 spells CASSVGTGRMYEQFF. In DNA, the CDR3 is TGTGCCAGCTCAGTTGGGACAGGGCGCATGTATGAGCAGTTCTTC.

J is TRBJ2-3 and V is TRBV5-1; TRBD1 matches 12 bases. Trimming removed 5 bases from V and 6 bases from J; junction bases left unmatched: 7. CDR3 length: 15 residues. Looked up from germline, CDR1 is SGHRS and CDR2 is YFSETQ. The CDR3, as DNA: TGCGCCAGCAGTCCGGGACAGGGGGCGGTGGATACGCAGTATTTT. The encoded protein is CASSPGQGAVDTQYF.

The chain joins TRBV4-2 to TRBJ2-7; TRBD2 matches at 8 bases. This CDR3 spans 16 amino acids. V dropped 1 base and J dropped 2; count of bases not matched to a gene: 7. Germline values: CDR1 LGHNA, CDR2 YNFKEQ. The CDR3 is CASSQVELAGTYEQYF. The CDR3 nucleotides read TGTGCCAGCAGCCAAGTTGAGTTAGCGGGGACCTACGAGCAGTACTTC.

The chain uses TRBV24-1 and TRBJ2-5; 9 bases match TRBD1. V shed 3 bases and J 5 bases; nucleotides not matched to a gene: 6. The CDR3 totals 15 residues. Germline loops: CDR1 KGHDR, CDR2 SFDVKD. CDR3 bases: TGTGCCACCAGTGATACACAGGGGGCGGAGGAGACCCAGTACTTC. Translating gives CATSDTQGAEETQYF.

The genes are TRBV19 and TRBJ1-2, with 9 bases that match TRBD1. V lost 5 bases to trimming and J lost 0 bases; unmatched junction nucleotides: 10. Germline lookup yields CDR1 LNHDA and CDR2 SQIVND (reference sequence). This CDR3 has 17 amino acids. The CDR3 nucleotides read TGTGCCAGTAGTCCACGGACAGGGGCGTTTTCTAACTATGGCTACACCTTC. Residues: CASSPRTGAFSNYGYTF.

This chain uses TRBV9 with TRBJ1-2, with D possibly being TRBD1 (6 bases). V was trimmed by 0 bases and J by 3 bases, leaving 6 bases between them. CDR1 is SGDLS, CDR2 YYNGEE, per germline. The CDR3 length is 13 residues. The CDR3 loop reads CASSVDRDYGYTF. DNA of the CDR3: TGTGCCAGCAGCGTAGACAGGGACTATGGCTACACCTTC.

The genes are TRBV6-5 and TRBJ1-1, with D possibly TRBD1 on 5 matching bases. Looked up from germline, CDR1 is MNHEY and CDR2 is SVGAGI. CDR3 size: 15 residues. V was cut by 4 bases and J by 0 bases, with 12 bases left in between. In nucleotides, the CDR3 is TGTGCCAGCAGTTTAATAAGACAGCTGAACACTGAAGCTTTCTTT. This codes for CASSLIRQLNTEAFF.

The chain has TRBV5-1 and TRBJ2-3; maybe TRBD1 (6 bases). The CDR3 sequence is 15 residues long. The V and J ends lost 0 bases and 0 bases respectively, with 8 bases between them. CDR1 and CDR2 (germline): SGHRS, YFSETQ. In nucleotides, the CDR3 is TGCGCCAGCAGCTTGGGGGACACAAGCACAGATACGCAGTATTTT. Translated: CASSLGDTSTDTQYF.

The rearrangement links TRBV19 to TRBJ2-2; TRBD1 agrees at 10 bases. The length of the CDR3 is 14 residues. The germline V gene encodes CDR1 LNHDA and CDR2 SQIVND (reference sequence). Losses at the gene ends were 5 bases for V and 7 bases for J; bases not matched to a gene: 4. CDR3 sequence reads: CASSPTGGIGELFF. The CDR3 nucleotides read TGTGCCAGTAGTCCGACAGGGGGCATCGGGGAGCTGTTTTTT.

The genes are TRBV29-1 and TRBJ2-1; the D gene is possibly TRBD1 (5 bases). The V gene lost 4 bases and the J gene lost 8 bases, with 15 bases spanning the gap. The germline gives CDR1 SQVTM, CDR2 ANQGSEA. CDR3 size: 13 residues. CDR3 in DNA: TGCAGCGTTGTTGGTTCAGGGAAAGATGAGCAGTTCTTC. Translated, it gives CSVVGSGKDEQFF.

The V gene is TRBV5-6, the J gene TRBJ2-5; 11 bases are shared with TRBD2. The CDR3 is 16 residues long. After removal of 1 base from V and 1 base from J, the junction contained 3 bases not matched to a gene. Germline V CDR1 and CDR2: SGHDT, YYEEEE. CDR3 bases: TGTGCCAGCAGCTTGACTAGCGGGGGATTCCAAGAGACCCAGTACTTC. The encoded protein is CASSLTSGGFQETQYF.

This clone was found a few times. V is TRBV2 and J is TRBJ1-2, with 8 nucleotides matching TRBD1. CDR1 and CDR2 (germline): SNHLY, FYNNEI. The V gene end was trimmed by 5 bases and the J gene end by 6 bases; junction bases not matched to a gene: 8. The CDR3 has 14 amino acids. The CDR3 region has the DNA TGTGCCAGCAGTCCAGAAGACAGGGGTAATGGCTACACCTTC. It codes for CASSPEDRGNGYTF.

In DNA, the CDR3 is TGTGCCAGCGGGCCCTCCGGACAGGGGGCCACTGAAGCTTTCTTT. This gives the protein CASGPSGQGATEAFF. V and J are TRBV7-3 and TRBJ1-1; 11 bases are a match to TRBD1. CDR1 SGHTA and CDR2 FQGTGA come from the germline V gene. This CDR3 is 15 amino acids long. Trimming cost V 8 bases and J 4 bases; bases outside gene matches: 9.

V is TRBV10-2 and J is TRBJ2-3, with 8 bases aligning to TRBD2. Germline V lookup: CDR1 WSHSY, CDR2 SAAADI. CDR3 size: 15 residues. The V gene end was trimmed by 3 bases and the J gene end by 3 bases; junction bases not matched to a gene: 5. The CDR3: CASSETSGFTDTQYF. CDR3 coding DNA: TGCGCCAGCAGTGAAACTAGCGGATTTACAGATACGCAGTATTTT.

The genes are TRBV3-1 (or the pseudogene TRBV3-2) and TRBJ1-6, with a weak D call TRBD1 (6 bases). V was clipped by 4 bases and J by 9 bases, with 13 bases between them. The CDR3 totals 14 residues. The germline V gene has CDR1 LGHDT and CDR2 YNNKEL (reference sequence). CDR3 loop: CASSRRQDPSPLHF. The CDR3 region has the DNA TGTGCCAGCAGCCGTCGACAGGACCCTTCACCCCTCCACTTT.

The chain is built from TRBV24-1 and TRBJ2-1; 7 bases match TRBD2. The V gene's germline CDR1 is KGHDR and CDR2 SFDVKD. CDR3 size: 14 residues. The trim removed 4 bases at V and 5 bases at J, leaving 4 bases unmatched. CDR3 nucleotide sequence: TGTGCCACCAGTGAAGCGGGGAAGGACAATGAGCAGTTCTTC. Its protein product is CATSEAGKDNEQFF.